The 8 T cell receptor beta chains presented below share a single source sample, sequenced in a study of T-cell reconstitution after alpha-beta-depleted transplantation in children. The library targeted TCRbeta and was prepared with unique molecular identifiers. TCRdb itself ran the PCR reads through MiXCR, one entry per CDR3 protein. Of 480,000 or so distinct CDR3 sequences detected, about 10% appear once; the ten largest clones hold approximately 2%. The source was PBMCs, collected before TCRalphabeta/CD19-depleted stem cell transplant. Source of these receptors: a child under 10 years old with inherited bone marrow failure, due to receive a stem cell transplant.

The genes are TRBV19 and TRBJ2-1, with unresolved D. This CDR3 region has 15 residues. Germline-derived CDR1 and CDR2 are LNHDA and SQIVND (reference sequence). V was trimmed by 7 bases and J by 6 bases, leaving 19 bases between them. The CDR3 DNA is TGTGCCAGTAAATCCCGGGCTAGTGGGTTCAATGAGCAGTTCTTC. It codes for CASKSRASGFNEQFF. Using reference TRBV19 and TRBJ2-1 for the parts outside the CDR3, the full variable domain is DGGITQSPKYLFRKEGQNVTLSCEQNLNHDAMYWYRQDPGQGLRLIYYSQIVNDFQKGDIAEGYSVSREKKESFPLTVTSAQKNPTAFYLCASKSRASGFNEQFFGPGTRLTVL.

V and J are TRBV6-1 and TRBJ1-1; unclear D gene. Trimming pared 6 bases from V and 3 bases from J, leaving 14 bases between. This CDR3 region has 14 residues. The germline V gene encodes CDR1 MNHNS and CDR2 SASEGT. CDR3 sequence: CASSRPHGDTEAFF. Here the CDR3 DNA reads TGTGCCAGCAGCCGGCCACACGGGGACACTGAAGCTTTCTTT.

This clonotype was seen a single time. This may stem from a read error, because a much larger clone lies one nucleotide away. This chain uses TRBV5-1 with TRBJ1-2; possibly TRBD1 for D (6 bases). The germline V and J ends were trimmed by 2 bases and 4 bases, with 15 bases remaining between them. This CDR3 spans 15 amino acids. Germline CDR1 reads SGHRS; CDR2 reads YFSETQ. CDR3 coding DNA: TGCGCCAGCAGCTTTGAACAGGGACTGTTCTATGGCTACACCTTC. This gives the protein CASSFEQGLFYGYTF.

At least ten counts were recorded for this clonotype. This chain uses TRBV12-3 or TRBV12-4 with TRBJ1-5; D uncertain. Trimming removed 3 bases from V and 11 bases from J, with 8 bases in between. The CDR3 covers 11 residues. The CDR3 loop is CASSLGFSQHF. CDR3 sequence (DNA): TGTGCCAGCAGTTTGGGCTTCTCCCAGCATTTT.

The rearrangement uses TRBV10-3 and TRBJ1-5; D call uncertain. The CDR3 length is 13 residues. The V gene's germline CDR1 is ENHRY and CDR2 SYGVKD. V was clipped by 7 bases and J by 3 bases, with 10 bases between them. The CDR3 DNA reads as TGTGCCATCACACCAGCGGACAATCAGCCCCAGCATTTT. Protein: CAITPADNQPQHF.

This clonotype has just a few counts. The V and J genes are TRBV6-1 and TRBJ2-2, with 11 bases lining up with TRBD2. V gave up 6 bases and J gave up 7 bases; unmatched junction bases: 19. The germline V gene encodes CDR1 MNHNS and CDR2 SASEGT. This CDR3 has 19 amino acids. The chain's CDR3 is CASSRPWTSGWMEHGELFF. The DNA of the CDR3 is TGTGCCAGCAGCAGGCCCTGGACTAGCGGGTGGATGGAACACGGGGAGCTGTTTTTT.

A few counts support this clonotype. The CDR3 loop is CASSLTALEHSEQFF. DNA for the CDR3: TGTGCCAGCAGCTTAACCGCCCTAGAACATTCTGAGCAGTTCTTC. V is TRBV7-9 and J is TRBJ2-1; D gene ambiguous. Trimming pared 2 bases from V and 9 bases from J, leaving 17 bases between. CDR1 and CDR2 from the germline V gene are SEHNR and FQNEAQ (reference sequence). This CDR3 comprises 15 residues.

This clonotype was counted at least ten times. The chain joins TRBV21-1 to TRBJ1-5; no DNA check was done on the table's D call, TRBD1. TRBV21-1 is listed as a pseudogene. The CDR3 is 17 residues long. As DNA, the CDR3 is TGTGCCAGCAGCGTCCGACAGGGAGGAGGTAGCAATCAGCCCCAGCATTTT. It is translated as CASSVRQGGGSNQPQHF.